Each of the 15 T cell receptor beta chains below was sequenced from the same sample in a study of regulatory T cells in long-lasting Graves disease listed by TCRdb under 2021. Taken with the paper, the label for time point translates to: persistent/refractory GD, antithyroid drugs over 5 years with positive TRAb. For both TCR sequencing and RNA sequencing, RNA was extracted from PBMCs in TRIzol. Library preparation employed multiplex PCR. This sample was sequenced with an Illumina HiSeq 4000. CDR3 regions were amplified by Arm-PCR with iRepertoire HTBI primers to construct TCR beta libraries. TCRdb ran its own pipeline on the public reads, namely fastp trimming at Q25 and MiXCR clone calling, and kept in-frame beta chains. Rows with a matching CDR3 protein are joined into one entry that keeps the most common DNA and genes. A total of 400,000 to 500,000 distinct CDR3 sequences appear in this sample, over 20% of them only once. Together, the top ten hold roughly an eighth of the sample.

The specimen was peripheral blood mononuclear cells (PBMCs), collected when the disease was refractory, from a patient treated with antithyroid drugs. These receptors were taken from a female donor with Graves disease.

Comments on this clonotype: A clone one base away is much larger, so this may be a read error. J is TRBJ2-5 and V is TRBV6-2 or TRBV6-3; 11 bases align to TRBD2. V lost 0 bases to trimming and J lost 6 bases; unmatched junction nucleotides: 9. CDR1 and CDR2 (germline): MNHEY, SVGEGT. The length of the CDR3 is 17 residues. CDR3 coding DNA: TGTGCCAGCAGTTACTCGAGGGGGCCTAGCGGGGGGAAGACCCAGTACTTC. Translating gives CASSYSRGPSGGKTQYF.

This clonotype was seen at least ten times. V gene TRBV2 combines with J gene TRBJ2-7; 7 nucleotides agree with TRBD2. Germline CDR1 is SNHLY and CDR2 is FYNNEI. The CDR3 consists of 14 residues. The V and J ends lost 8 bases and 0 bases, in that order; junction bases with no gene match: 7. The CDR3: CASQSIAGSYEQYF. CDR3 nucleotides: TGTGCCAGCCAAAGCATAGCGGGCTCCTACGAGCAGTACTTC.

This clonotype was observed many times. The chain uses TRBV28 and TRBJ1-5; no firm D call. V was cut by 5 bases and J by 0 bases, with 11 bases left in between. Germline V CDR1 and CDR2: MDHEN, SYDVKM. This CDR3 is built from 15 residues. CDR3 DNA sequence: TGTGCCAGCAGTCCGCTGAGGTATAGCAATCAGCCCCAGCATTTT. As protein: CASSPLRYSNQPQHF.

The rearrangement uses TRBV27 and TRBJ2-7; 8 bases map to TRBD1. The germline V gene encodes CDR1 MNHEY and CDR2 SMNVEV (reference sequence). The junction had 12 bases not matched to a gene; V was cut back by 7 bases and J by 7 bases. The CDR3 is made up of 14 amino acids. The CDR3 sequence is CASKGTGRGVEQYF. The CDR3 DNA reads TGTGCCAGCAAGGGGACAGGTAGAGGGGTAGAGCAGTACTTC.

This clonotype was recorded at least ten times. The rearrangement joins TRBV6-1 to TRBJ2-5; 10 bases are a match to TRBD2. This CDR3 contains 19 residues. Germline CDR1 is MNHNS and CDR2 is SASEGT. V was pared by 1 base and J by 7 bases, with 18 bases of the junction left unmatched. This CDR3 reads CASSEGSSGRAGVLSTQYF. CDR3 sequence (DNA): TGTGCCAGCAGTGAAGGTTCCAGCGGGAGGGCCGGAGTCTTGTCGACCCAGTACTTC.

This clonotype was counted ten times or more. The genes are TRBV28 and TRBJ2-7; 7 bases line up with TRBD2. CDR3 length equals 13 residues. J lost 2 bases, V lost 6 bases, and 4 bases had no gene match. In germline, CDR1 is MDHEN, CDR2 SYDVKM. DNA of the CDR3: TGTGCCAGCAGGGGGGGGTTGGCCTACGAGCAGTACTTC. Its translation is CASRGGLAYEQYF.

This clonotype has just a few counts. The chain uses TRBV24-1 and TRBJ2-2, with no clear D. The V end was cut by 2 bases, the J end by 4 bases, with 13 bases between. The V gene's germline CDR1 is KGHDR and CDR2 SFDVKD. The CDR3 extends over 16 amino acids. The CDR3 reads CATSDSLPDLTGELFF. DNA of the CDR3: TGTGCCACCAGTGATTCACTGCCTGATCTCACCGGGGAGCTGTTTTTT.

This clonotype was picked up a small number of times. The chain is built from TRBV29-1 and TRBJ2-5, with 12 bases aligning to TRBD2. CDR3 length: 16 amino acids. The germline V gene encodes CDR1 SQVTM and CDR2 ANQGSEA. V gave up 1 base and J gave up 5 bases; unmatched junction bases: 8. CDR3 DNA sequence: TGCAGCGTTGAAGGTCTAGCGGGAGGGCCGGGGGAGACCCAGTACTTC. It is translated as CSVEGLAGGPGETQYF. The full variable domain, its missing parts supplied by reference TRBV29-1 and TRBJ2-5, is SAVISQKPSRDICQRGTSLTIQCQVDSQVTMMFWYRQQPGQSLTLIATANQGSEATYESGFVIDKFPISRPNLTFSTLTVSNMSPEDSSIYLCSVEGLAGGPGETQYFGPGTRLLVL.

This clonotype came up many times. The rearrangement uses TRBV6-2 or TRBV6-3 and TRBJ2-5; D unclear. Trimming cost V 5 bases and J 7 bases, with 11 bases left between them. Germline assignment: CDR1 MNHEY and CDR2 SVGEGT. CDR3 length: 12 amino acids. The CDR3 loop is CASSQLYGTQYF. The CDR3 DNA is TGTGCCAGCAGTCAACTGTATGGGACCCAGTACTTC.

This clonotype showed up many times. Here the CDR3 DNA reads TGTGCCAGCCAGCCTGGGGTACGGGCGAACTATGGCTACACCTTC. Protein sequence: CASQPGVRANYGYTF. The chain couples TRBV27 to TRBJ1-2, with D hard to call. CDR3 length: 15 residues. V was clipped by 8 bases and J by 2 bases, with 18 bases between them. CDR1 and CDR2 (germline): MNHEY, SMNVEV (reference sequence).

This clonotype was counted between two and nine times. The rearrangement links TRBV9 to TRBJ2-5; D might be TRBD2 (5 bases). CDR3 length equals 14 residues. Trimming removed 7 bases from V and 1 base from J, with 14 bases in between. The germline V gene has CDR1 SGDLS and CDR2 YYNGEE. CDR3 amino acids: CASPMASGQETQYF. The CDR3, as DNA: TGTGCCAGCCCGATGGCCAGCGGCCAAGAGACCCAGTACTTC. The whole variable domain, filled in from reference TRBV9 and TRBJ2-5, reads DSGVTQTPKHLITATGQRVTLRCSPRSGDLSVYWYQQSLDQGLQFLIQYYNGEERAKGNILERFSAQQFPDLHSELNLSSLELGDSALYFCASPMASGQETQYFGPGTRLLVL.

The rearrangement uses TRBV3-1 and TRBJ2-3; D not certain. Trimming stripped 1 base from V and 2 bases from J, with 10 bases between. The CDR3 has 15 amino acids. The germline V gene encodes CDR1 LGHDT and CDR2 YNNKEL (reference sequence). CDR3 protein: CASSQAPDFTDTQYF. CDR3 bases: TGTGCCAGCAGCCAAGCCCCGGATTTCACAGATACGCAGTATTTT.

This clonotype was recorded many times. V usage is TRBV2 and J usage is TRBJ1-5, with 8 bases aligning to TRBD1. The CDR3 sequence is 15 residues long. Germline V CDR1 and CDR2: SNHLY, FYNNEI. J was trimmed by 2 bases and V by 10 bases; bases with no gene match: 10. CDR3 bases: TGTGCCACGGGGGTTGGGACAGGCGGCAATCAGCCCCAGCATTTT. Amino acids: CATGVGTGGNQPQHF.

This clonotype has a handful of counts. V gene TRBV4-1 combines with J gene TRBJ1-1; perhaps TRBD1 as D (5 bases). V was cut by 0 bases and J by 9 bases, with 20 bases left in between. The CDR3 length is 16 residues. Germline CDR1 reads MGHRA; CDR2 reads YSYEKL. The CDR3 region has the DNA TGCGCCAGCAGCCAAGATGAGACGGTGTCGGGACCCCAAGCTTTCTTT. This codes for CASSQDETVSGPQAFF.

Note on this clonotype: A much larger clonotype is one base distant, so this may be a read error. The genes are TRBV27 and TRBJ2-1; TRBD2 matches at 10 bases. Germline V gene data show CDR1 as MNHEY and CDR2 as SMNVEV (reference sequence). V lost 7 bases, J lost 4 bases, and 4 bases stayed unmatched. This CDR3 is 14 amino acids long. CDR3 coding DNA: TGTGCCAGCACCCTAGCGGGAGTTTACAATGAGCAGTTCTTC. It is translated as CASTLAGVYNEQFF.